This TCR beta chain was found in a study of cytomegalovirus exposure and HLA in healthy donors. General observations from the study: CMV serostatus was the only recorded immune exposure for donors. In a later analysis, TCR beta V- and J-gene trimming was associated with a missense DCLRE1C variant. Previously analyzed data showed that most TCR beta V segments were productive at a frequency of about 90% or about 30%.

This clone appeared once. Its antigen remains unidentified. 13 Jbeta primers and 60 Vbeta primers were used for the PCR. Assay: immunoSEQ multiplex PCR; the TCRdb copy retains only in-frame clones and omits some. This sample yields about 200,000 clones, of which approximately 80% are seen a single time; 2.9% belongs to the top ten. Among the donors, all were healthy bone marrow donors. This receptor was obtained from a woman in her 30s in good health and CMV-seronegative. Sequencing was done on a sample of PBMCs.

CDR3 sequence (DNA): TGTGCCAGTACCCCTTGGAGGGCTGCGAACACTGAAGCTTTCTTT. Protein: CASTPWRAANTEAFF. The chain has TRBV19 and TRBJ1-1; no definite D call. Germline V gives CDR1 LNHDA, CDR2 SQIVND (reference sequence). V lost 7 bases and J 1 base, leaving 16 bases between the germline ends. The length of the CDR3 is 15 residues.